The 11 T cell receptor beta chains below all came from one sample that was sequenced in a study of blood T cell repertoires in COVID-19. The table came from immunoSEQ multiplex PCR; TCRdb's copy has only in-frame clones and leaves some out. This sample carries 200,000 to 300,000 clones, approximately 80% of them seen once, and the ten largest clones take approximately 6.3%. Sequencing was done on a sample of peripheral blood. These receptors originate from a woman between 55 and 75 years old with active or convalescent COVID-19.

The V call is TRBV19, the J call TRBJ2-3; 8 nucleotides agree with TRBD2. There are 16 residues in the CDR3. V trimming: 1 base; J trimming: 5 bases; junction bases outside the gene matches: 8. The germline gives CDR1 LNHDA, CDR2 SQIVND (reference sequence). CDR3 DNA sequence: TGTGCCAGTAGTATAGTACCAGCGGGAGTATTAGATACGCAGTATTTT. Its protein product is CASSIVPAGVLDTQYF.

The chain carries TRBV12-3 or TRBV12-4 and TRBJ2-3, with D uncertain. Trimming stripped 2 bases from V and 4 bases from J, with 7 bases between. CDR3 size: 13 residues. CDR3 in amino acids: CASSLNPPDTQYF. CDR3 nucleotides: TGTGCCAGCAGTTTAAATCCTCCAGATACGCAGTATTTT.

The chain carries TRBV10-1 and TRBJ1-5, with D perhaps matching TRBD1 (5 bases). In germline, CDR1 is WNHNN, CDR2 SYGVQD (reference sequence). This CDR3 is built from 15 residues. V was trimmed by 0 bases and J by 3 bases, leaving 9 bases between them. CDR3 sequence (DNA): TGCGCCAGCAGTGAGTCTTCCAGGGCCAATCAGCCCCAGCATTTT. Translated, it gives CASSESSRANQPQHF.

V gene TRBV20-1 combines with J gene TRBJ1-3; D unclear. Per the germline V gene, CDR1 is DFQATT and CDR2 is SNEGSKA (reference sequence). Between the trimmed V and J ends, which lost 4 bases and 4 bases, there was a span of 5 bases. This CDR3 has 11 amino acids. As DNA, the CDR3 is TGCAGTGCTACCTACGGAAACACCATATATTTT. This codes for CSATYGNTIYF.

This chain joins TRBV29-1 and TRBJ1-1; TRBD1 might be the D (5 bases). V was shortened by 6 bases and J by 6 bases, with 14 bases between the two germline ends. CDR3 size: 12 residues. Germline assignment: CDR1 SQVTM and CDR2 ANQGSEA. Here the CDR3 reads CSVDNQRAEAFF. CDR3 nucleotides: TGCAGCGTGGACAACCAACGGGCTGAAGCTTTCTTT.

This clone appeared a single time. The rearrangement uses TRBV4-1 and TRBJ2-7; 15 nucleotides align to TRBD2. The CDR3 loop spans 17 amino acids. Germline CDR1 and CDR2: MGHRA and YSYEKL. V was clipped by 0 bases and J by 3 bases; unmatched bases: 3. The DNA for the CDR3 is TGCGCCAGCAGCCAAGAGTGGACTAGCGGGAGGGACTACGAGCAGTACTTC. Protein product: CASSQEWTSGRDYEQYF.

This clone has only one observation. The chain has TRBV21-1 and TRBJ1-3; the table gives TRBD1 as D, unverified against the DNA. TRBV21-1 counts as a pseudogene. This CDR3 has 17 residues. DNA for the CDR3: TGTGCCAGCAGCAAGGGACAGGGGGGAAGCTCTGGAAACACCATATATTTT. It translates to CASSKGQGGSSGNTIYF.

The rearrangement links TRBV18 to TRBJ1-1; 9 positions agree with TRBD1. V was pared by 9 bases and J by 4 bases, with 9 bases of the junction left unmatched. The CDR3 covers 14 residues. Germline CDR1 reads KGHSH; CDR2 reads LQKENI. The CDR3 DNA reads TGTGCCAGTTACTGGACAGGGGCGACCACTGAAGCTTTCTTT. Protein: CASYWTGATTEAFF.

The gene calls are TRBV18 and TRBJ1-1, with a possible D match to TRBD1 (5 bases). Deletions cut 6 bases from V and 3 bases from J, with 17 bases between. CDR3 length equals 15 residues. The V gene's germline CDR1 is KGHSH and CDR2 LQKENI. The CDR3: CASSPVAGVDTEAFF. The CDR3 DNA is TGTGCCAGCTCCCCAGTCGCGGGGGTCGACACTGAAGCTTTCTTT.

This chain connects TRBV28 to TRBJ2-3, with a tentative D call TRBD2 (5 bases). The CDR3 consists of 15 residues. Trimming took 3 bases from V and 1 from J, leaving 11 bases between them. Germline V gene data show CDR1 as MDHEN and CDR2 as SYDVKM. DNA for the CDR3: TGTGCCAGCAGTTTTGAGGGTCAGGGCACAGATACGCAGTATTTT. Translated: CASSFEGQGTDTQYF.

The table lists this clone with a few counts. The chain uses TRBV18 and TRBJ1-6; 8 positions agree with TRBD1. Germline V gene data show CDR1 as KGHSH and CDR2 as LQKENI. This CDR3 has 15 residues. V gave up 6 bases and J gave up 9 bases; unmatched junction bases: 10. This CDR3 reads CASSLSTGDRSPLHF. The CDR3 nucleotides are TGTGCCAGCTCTCTCTCGACAGGGGATCGTTCACCCCTCCACTTT.